The rows below give T cell receptor beta chains drawn from one sample of a study of CD8 T cells in ankylosing spondylitis. MiXCR, run by TCRdb on the 5' RACE reads, gives a single entry per CDR3 protein. Of some 130,000 distinct CDR3 sequences detected, roughly a sixth appear once; the ten largest clones hold approximately 30%. The sample taken for sequencing was blood, either unsorted or a sorted T cell fraction (not recorded which). The receptor source for this set is a male donor with ankylosing spondylitis. The CDR3 runs from the conserved cysteine through the conserved F or W. The D gene is left open where the match is weak. Rows may omit the clone size; those that give it use once, few, many or a size class.

once	NA	TRBV25-1	TRBJ2-1	CACRSCNEQFF	TGTGCCTGTCGCTCCTGCAATGAGCAGTTCTTC
NA	TRBD2	TRBV28	TRBJ2-5	CASNPGLAEQETQYF	TGTGCCAGCAACCCGGGACTAGCGGAACAAGAGACCCAGTACTTC
few	NA	TRBV27	TRBJ2-5	CASSPERKYQETQYF	TGTGCCAGCAGCCCAGAGAGGAAGTACCAAGAGACCCAGTACTTC
few	NA	TRBV7-3	TRBJ2-2	CASSSAGLTGELFF	TGTGCCAGCAGCTCCGCGGGTCTCACCGGGGAGCTGTTTTTT
NA	TRBD2	TRBV24-1	TRBJ2-3	CATSDSSGEGTDTQYF	TGTGCCACCAGTGATTCTAGCGGAGAAGGCACAGATACGCAGTATTTT
NA	NA	TRBV5-6	TRBJ2-4	CASSFPGHPGKNIQYF	TGTGCCAGCAGCTTTCCTGGACACCCTGGGAAAAACATTCAGTACTTC
few	NA	TRBV11-2	TRBJ2-5	CASSLSPWETQYF	TGTGCCAGCAGCTTAAGTCCGTGGGAGACCCAGTACTTC
few	NA	TRBV28	TRBJ1-5	CASSSQPGWVFQPQHF	TGTGCCAGCAGTTCCCAACCGGGGTGGGTATTCCAGCCCCAGCATTTT
few	TRBD1	TRBV5-1	TRBJ2-1	CASSSPGQGNNEQFF	TGCGCCAGCAGCTCCCCGGGACAGGGTAACAATGAGCAGTTCTTC
NA	TRBD2	TRBV10-2	TRBJ2-3	CASSRGLGTDTQYF	TGCGCCAGCAGCAGGGGACTAGGTACAGATACGCAGTATTTT
NA	NA	TRBV4-1	TRBJ1-2	CASSQKQNSDGYTF	TGCGCCAGCAGCCAAAAACAGAATTCGGATGGCTACACCTTC
many	NA	TRBV7-2	TRBJ2-7	CASSLVRGSFNEQYF	TGTGCCAGCAGCTTAGTCAGGGGTAGTTTCAACGAGCAGTACTTC
NA	NA	TRBV4-1	TRBJ2-5	CASSQVAGLQETQYF	TGCGCCAGCAGCCAAGTCGCGGGACTCCAAGAGACCCAGTACTTC
few	NA	TRBV7-9	TRBJ1-1	CASRPFIHPEAFF	TGTGCCAGCAGGCCCTTCATCCACCCCGAAGCTTTCTTT
few	TRBD1	TRBV5-5	TRBJ1-1	CASSLTGIEAFF	TGTGCCAGCAGTTTGACAGGGATCGAAGCTTTCTTT
few	TRBD1	TRBV29-1	TRBJ2-1	CSVRDRGMDEQFF	TGCAGCGTTCGGGACAGGGGGATGGATGAGCAGTTCTTC
NA	NA	TRBV7-9	TRBJ2-6	CASSPPTAGANVLTF	TGTGCCAGCAGCCCTCCAACTGCAGGGGCCAACGTCCTGACTTTC
NA	NA	TRBV6-1	TRBJ2-1	CASSTARGTYNEQFF	TGTGCCAGCAGTACCGCTCGCGGAACCTACAATGAGCAGTTCTTC
few	NA	TRBV12-3/TRBV12-4	TRBJ2-7	CASRVNSYEQYF	TGTGCCAGCCGCGTAAACTCCTACGAGCAGTACTTC
NA	TRBD2	TRBV5-1	TRBJ2-1	CASSLVWGLAGVWGNEQFF	TGCGCCAGCAGCTTGGTGTGGGGACTAGCGGGAGTTTGGGGCAATGAGCAGTTCTTC
few	TRBD2	TRBV28	TRBJ2-3	CASSFMSGGLESADTQYF	TGTGCCAGCAGTTTTATGTCGGGAGGCTTGGAAAGCGCAGATACGCAGTATTTT
NA	NA	TRBV15	TRBJ1-5	CATSRTGLTQPQHF	TGTGCCACCAGCAGGACAGGTCTGACTCAGCCCCAGCATTTT
few	NA	TRBV27	TRBJ2-7	CASSFLGPAYEQYF	TGTGCCAGCAGTTTCTTGGGACCAGCCTACGAGCAGTACTTC
few	NA	TRBV5-5	TRBJ1-6	CASSLSWPRETLHF	TGTGCCAGCAGCTTGTCTTGGCCCAGGGAGACCCTCCACTTT
NA	TRBD1	TRBV7-3	TRBJ1-2	CASSLTRTGNYGYTF	TGTGCCAGCAGCTTAACGAGGACAGGGAACTATGGCTACACCTTC
few	TRBD2	TRBV12-3/TRBV12-4	TRBJ2-6	CASSLPYLAGGSGANVLTF	TGTGCCAGCAGTTTACCCTATCTAGCGGGAGGCTCTGGGGCCAACGTCCTGACTTTC
NA	NA	TRBV20-1	TRBJ1-1	CSAPGGTYTEAFF	TGCAGTGCACCTGGGGGCACATATACTGAAGCTTTCTTT
many	NA	TRBV29-1	TRBJ2-1	CSVVGSSYNEQFF	TGCAGCGTTGTAGGGAGCTCCTACAATGAGCAGTTCTTC
NA	TRBD2	TRBV7-2	TRBJ2-3	CASSRLAGVTDTQYF	TGTGCCAGCAGCCGTTTAGCGGGAGTAACAGATACGCAGTATTTT
NA	NA	TRBV14	TRBJ2-7	CASSQEEWDDYEQYF	TGTGCCAGCAGCCAAGAAGAATGGGACGACTACGAGCAGTACTTC
few	NA	TRBV12-5	TRBJ2-7	CASGLSGQFYEQYF	TGTGCTAGTGGTTTGAGCGGACAGTTCTACGAGCAGTACTTC
NA	NA	TRBV27	TRBJ2-7	CASRLHGEQYF	TGTGCCAGCAGGCTACATGGCGAGCAGTACTTC
few	TRBD2	TRBV27	TRBJ2-2	CASSLFPGGGLAENTGELFF	TGTGCCAGCAGTTTATTTCCAGGGGGGGGACTAGCGGAAAACACCGGGGAGCTGTTTTTT
NA	TRBD2	TRBV27	TRBJ2-7	CASSPRLAGLNEQYF	TGTGCCAGCAGTCCTCGACTAGCGGGACTCAACGAGCAGTACTTC
few	NA	TRBV12-3/TRBV12-4	TRBJ1-1	CASSFQGNTEAFF	TGTGCCAGCAGTTTTCAGGGGAACACTGAAGCTTTCTTT
NA	NA	TRBV4-2	TRBJ2-1	CASSQETSRHEQFF	TGTGCCAGCAGCCAAGAGACTAGTCGTCATGAGCAGTTCTTC
many	NA	TRBV2	TRBJ2-1	CASGGSSYNEQFF	TGTGCCAGCGGGGGAAGCTCCTACAATGAGCAGTTCTTC
few	TRBD1	TRBV4-3	TRBJ1-1	CASSQEGTGVNTEAFF	TGCGCCAGCAGCCAAGAGGGAACAGGGGTGAACACTGAAGCTTTCTTT
many	TRBD1	TRBV6-5	TRBJ2-5	CASSYRDRARTQYF	TGTGCCAGCAGTTACAGGGACAGGGCACGGACCCAGTACTTC
few	NA	TRBV20-1	TRBJ2-4	CSANGDYQNIQYF	TGCAGTGCTAACGGGGATTACCAAAACATTCAGTACTTC
NA	NA	TRBV6-2/TRBV6-3	TRBJ2-1	CASSYLGYNEQFF	TGTGCCAGCAGTTACCTTGGGTACAATGAGCAGTTCTTC